The rows below give T cell receptor beta chains drawn from one sample of a study of T-cell memory formation after mild COVID-19. TCRdb analysed the 5' RACE reads with MiXCR anew, one entry per CDR3 protein. This table holds about 320,000 distinct CDR3 sequences, 13% to 15% found once. Input material: PBMCs or a T cell subset sorted from them (not recorded which). These receptors were collected from a man younger than 35 who had mild COVID-19 (a few samples of this study predate the infection). Cell type and time point are not known. Both conserved end residues are part of each CDR3. Each record gives: J gene, V gene, clone size, D gene, CDR3 DNA, CDR3 protein. A D gene is named only where the DNA matches it firmly. Clone size is shown for a subset of rows, as once, few, many or a class of expanded clone.

j_gene: TRBJ1-6
v_gene: TRBV5-5
abundance: NA
d_gene: NA
CDR3nt: TGTGCCAGCAGCTTGAGAGCAGGGGCCGGGAATTCACCCCTCCACTTT
CDR3aa: CASSLRAGAGNSPLHF

j_gene: TRBJ2-7
v_gene: TRBV20-1
abundance: NA
d_gene: TRBD1
CDR3nt: TGCAGTGCTCTTCAGGGGGCGGCCTACGAGCAGTACTTC
CDR3aa: CSALQGAAYEQYF

j_gene: TRBJ2-5
v_gene: TRBV24-1
abundance: many
d_gene: TRBD1
CDR3nt: TGTGCCACCAGTGCTCGGACAGGGGACCAAGAGACCCAGTACTTC
CDR3aa: CATSARTGDQETQYF

j_gene: TRBJ2-1
v_gene: TRBV12-3/TRBV12-4
abundance: many
d_gene: NA
CDR3nt: TGTGCCAGCAGTTTAGCGGGGGGTTCCTACAATGAGCAGTTCTTC
CDR3aa: CASSLAGGSYNEQFF

j_gene: TRBJ1-1
v_gene: TRBV4-3
abundance: NA
d_gene: NA
CDR3nt: TGCGCCAGCAGCCTCTTCGGTTCACGAGCTGAAGCTTTCTTT
CDR3aa: CASSLFGSRAEAFF

j_gene: TRBJ2-5
v_gene: TRBV3-1
abundance: NA
d_gene: TRBD2
CDR3nt: TGTGCCAGCAGCCGCAGTCCTCAGACTAGCCGATATTACCAAGAGACCCAGTACTTC
CDR3aa: CASSRSPQTSRYYQETQYF

j_gene: TRBJ2-5
v_gene: TRBV12-3/TRBV12-4
abundance: many
d_gene: TRBD2
CDR3nt: TGTGCCAGCAGTTTACGGGGGGGGGAGACCCAGTACTTC
CDR3aa: CASSLRGGETQYF

j_gene: TRBJ2-6
v_gene: TRBV7-8
abundance: many
d_gene: NA
CDR3nt: TGTGCCACAGTGGGGGGGCGGACCCTCTCTGGGGCCAACGTCCTGACTTTC
CDR3aa: CATVGGRTLSGANVLTF

j_gene: TRBJ2-3
v_gene: TRBV9
abundance: NA
d_gene: TRBD2
CDR3nt: TGTGCCAGCAGCAAGGGACTAGCGGGGCGTAGCACAGATACGCAGTATTTT
CDR3aa: CASSKGLAGRSTDTQYF

j_gene: TRBJ2-1
v_gene: TRBV7-3
abundance: few
d_gene: NA
CDR3nt: TGTGCCAGCAGCTTAATCGGGGGAGGCAATGAGCAGTTCTTC
CDR3aa: CASSLIGGGNEQFF

j_gene: TRBJ1-1
v_gene: TRBV6-4
abundance: NA
d_gene: NA
CDR3nt: TGTGCCAGCAGTGAAGGGGGGGAGGACACTGAAGCTTTCTTT
CDR3aa: CASSEGGEDTEAFF

j_gene: TRBJ1-2
v_gene: TRBV5-1
abundance: NA
d_gene: NA
CDR3nt: TGCGCCAGCAGCTTGAAAGGGACTGGCTACACCTTC
CDR3aa: CASSLKGTGYTF

j_gene: TRBJ1-1
v_gene: TRBV5-1
abundance: few
d_gene: TRBD1
CDR3nt: TGCGCCAGCAGCCAGGGACAGTATTACACTGAAGCTTTCTTT
CDR3aa: CASSQGQYYTEAFF

j_gene: TRBJ1-3
v_gene: TRBV7-2
abundance: few
d_gene: NA
CDR3nt: TGTGCCAGCAGCTTGATAGCGAGGCCTGGAAACACCATATATTTT
CDR3aa: CASSLIARPGNTIYF

j_gene: TRBJ2-2
v_gene: TRBV20-1
abundance: few
d_gene: TRBD2
CDR3nt: TGCAGTGTCAGCGGGGGGGCCATCGGGGAGCTGTTTTTT
CDR3aa: CSVSGGAIGELFF

j_gene: TRBJ2-3
v_gene: TRBV20-1
abundance: many
d_gene: TRBD2
CDR3nt: TGCAGTGCTAGGGACCCGGGGGGGAGCACAGATACGCAGTATTTT
CDR3aa: CSARDPGGSTDTQYF

j_gene: TRBJ1-1
v_gene: TRBV5-1
abundance: NA
d_gene: NA
CDR3nt: TGCGCCAGCAGCTTGGCTATGGAGGCTGAAGCTTTCTTT
CDR3aa: CASSLAMEAEAFF

j_gene: TRBJ1-2
v_gene: TRBV6-1
abundance: NA
d_gene: NA
CDR3nt: TGTGCCAGCGGGACCGCCGGGGCCCTGGCTGGCTACACCTTC
CDR3aa: CASGTAGALAGYTF

j_gene: TRBJ2-7
v_gene: TRBV7-9
abundance: NA
d_gene: NA
CDR3nt: TGTGCCAGCAGCTTCTCGTTGGGGCACGAGCAGTACTTC
CDR3aa: CASSFSLGHEQYF

j_gene: TRBJ2-3
v_gene: TRBV20-1
abundance: few
d_gene: TRBD2
CDR3nt: TGCAGTGCTTCCGGACTAGCGGGGGGCGGGGATACGCAGTATTTT
CDR3aa: CSASGLAGGGDTQYF

j_gene: TRBJ2-5
v_gene: TRBV3-1
abundance: few
d_gene: NA
CDR3nt: TGTGCCAGCAGCCAAAAGTCAGGGGCGGGTTTGGAGACCCAGTACTTC
CDR3aa: CASSQKSGAGLETQYF

j_gene: TRBJ1-2
v_gene: TRBV28
abundance: NA
d_gene: TRBD1
CDR3nt: TGTGCCAGCAGAAAAGCAGGGGGTGGCAATGGCTACACCTTC
CDR3aa: CASRKAGGGNGYTF

j_gene: TRBJ1-2
v_gene: TRBV6-5
abundance: NA
d_gene: NA
CDR3nt: TGTGCCAGCAGCCAGTTGAACTATGGCTACACCTTC
CDR3aa: CASSQLNYGYTF

j_gene: TRBJ2-1
v_gene: TRBV20-1
abundance: NA
d_gene: NA
CDR3nt: TGCAGTGCTCGGGACACTGAGCAGTTCTTC
CDR3aa: CSARDTEQFF

j_gene: TRBJ1-2
v_gene: TRBV20-1
abundance: NA
d_gene: NA
CDR3nt: TGCAGTGCTAGAGGAGGAGGTTCCGATGGCTACACCTTC
CDR3aa: CSARGGGSDGYTF

j_gene: TRBJ2-3
v_gene: TRBV10-3
abundance: NA
d_gene: TRBD2
CDR3nt: TGTGCCATCAGTGAGAATCCGAGCGGGGTTAGCACAGATACGCAGTATTTT
CDR3aa: CAISENPSGVSTDTQYF

j_gene: TRBJ2-3
v_gene: TRBV6-2/TRBV6-3
abundance: NA
d_gene: NA
CDR3nt: TGTGCCAGCAGTTACTGGTCGGTGAGCACAGATACGCAGTATTTT
CDR3aa: CASSYWSVSTDTQYF

j_gene: TRBJ2-3
v_gene: TRBV4-3
abundance: NA
d_gene: NA
CDR3nt: TGCGCCAGCAGCCAAAAGGGGGATACGCAGTATTTT
CDR3aa: CASSQKGDTQYF

j_gene: TRBJ1-5
v_gene: TRBV7-6
abundance: few
d_gene: NA
CDR3nt: TGTGCCAGCAGCCTCCACGCGGGTCAGCCCCAGCATTTT
CDR3aa: CASSLHAGQPQHF

j_gene: TRBJ2-1
v_gene: TRBV24-1
abundance: NA
d_gene: TRBD2
CDR3nt: TGTGCCACCAGAACGACTAGCGGGGGGCCAAATGAGCAGTTCTTC
CDR3aa: CATRTTSGGPNEQFF

j_gene: TRBJ1-1
v_gene: TRBV6-2/TRBV6-3
abundance: few
d_gene: TRBD1
CDR3nt: TGTGCCAGCAGTTACTCGAGGGACAGGGGGAACACTGAAGCTTTCTTT
CDR3aa: CASSYSRDRGNTEAFF

j_gene: TRBJ1-4
v_gene: TRBV18
abundance: NA
d_gene: TRBD1
CDR3nt: TGTGCCAGCTCACCTCTACGGACAGGGGATAATGAAAAACTGTTTTTT
CDR3aa: CASSPLRTGDNEKLFF

j_gene: TRBJ1-5
v_gene: TRBV14
abundance: few
d_gene: NA
CDR3nt: TGTGCCAGCAGCCAGGCGGCAGGACAGCCCCAGCATTTT
CDR3aa: CASSQAAGQPQHF

j_gene: TRBJ1-2
v_gene: TRBV3-1
abundance: NA
d_gene: NA
CDR3nt: TGTGCCAGCAGCCAAGATTATTCCAGGACGGGGAGCTATGGCTACACCTTC
CDR3aa: CASSQDYSRTGSYGYTF

j_gene: TRBJ2-1
v_gene: TRBV9
abundance: NA
d_gene: TRBD2
CDR3nt: TGTGCCAGCAGCGTAGCGGTAGCGGGGGGACGGGATGAGCAGTTCTTC
CDR3aa: CASSVAVAGGRDEQFF

j_gene: TRBJ1-5
v_gene: TRBV5-1
abundance: few
d_gene: TRBD1
CDR3nt: TGCGCCAGCAGCCCGGGACAGGGGGTTCAGCCCCAGCATTTT
CDR3aa: CASSPGQGVQPQHF

j_gene: TRBJ2-6
v_gene: TRBV2
abundance: NA
d_gene: TRBD1
CDR3nt: TGTGCCAGCAGTGAAACCGGACAGGGAGGTTGGAACTCTGGGGCCAACGTCCTGACTTTC
CDR3aa: CASSETGQGGWNSGANVLTF

j_gene: TRBJ1-1
v_gene: TRBV7-2
abundance: many
d_gene: NA
CDR3nt: TGTGCCAGCAGCCCAGTGGGGGGCACTGAAGCTTTCTTT
CDR3aa: CASSPVGGTEAFF

j_gene: TRBJ2-6
v_gene: TRBV12-3/TRBV12-4
abundance: few
d_gene: NA
CDR3nt: TGTGCCAGCAGTACAGGCGTCTCTGGGGCCAACGTCCTGACTTTC
CDR3aa: CASSTGVSGANVLTF

j_gene: TRBJ2-7
v_gene: TRBV4-1
abundance: few
d_gene: TRBD1
CDR3nt: TGCGCCAGCAGCCAGCCGGGACAGGGCTACGAGCAGTACTTC
CDR3aa: CASSQPGQGYEQYF

j_gene: TRBJ2-5
v_gene: TRBV12-3/TRBV12-4
abundance: NA
d_gene: NA
CDR3nt: TGTGCCAGCAGCCTGGGTAAATTTGGAGGTAGTCAAGAGACCCAGTACTTC
CDR3aa: CASSLGKFGGSQETQYF

j_gene: TRBJ2-3
v_gene: TRBV18
abundance: many
d_gene: NA
CDR3nt: TGTGCCAGCTCACCACGGCAGGGGACGGATACGCAGTATTTT
CDR3aa: CASSPRQGTDTQYF

j_gene: TRBJ1-1
v_gene: TRBV10-3
abundance: NA
d_gene: NA
CDR3nt: TGTGCCATCACGGGGGTGGGCAAGAACACTGAAGCTTTCTTT
CDR3aa: CAITGVGKNTEAFF

j_gene: TRBJ1-5
v_gene: TRBV5-1
abundance: NA
d_gene: NA
CDR3nt: TGCGCCAGCAGGCCGGGACCCGACAATCAGCCCCAGCATTTT
CDR3aa: CASRPGPDNQPQHF

j_gene: TRBJ2-7
v_gene: TRBV14
abundance: few
d_gene: TRBD2
CDR3nt: TGTGCCAGCAGCCAACGCGGGTTTGCTAGCGGGGGTCGTCGCTCCTACGAGCAGTACTTC
CDR3aa: CASSQRGFASGGRRSYEQYF

j_gene: TRBJ1-1
v_gene: TRBV3-1
abundance: few
d_gene: NA
CDR3nt: TGTGCCAGCAGCCAATGGAGTAACACTGAAGCTTTCTTT
CDR3aa: CASSQWSNTEAFF

j_gene: TRBJ1-4
v_gene: TRBV6-2/TRBV6-3
abundance: few
d_gene: NA
CDR3nt: TGTGCCAGCAGGCGCGACCCAGGAGCAACTAATGAAAAACTGTTTTTT
CDR3aa: CASRRDPGATNEKLFF

j_gene: TRBJ1-1
v_gene: TRBV9
abundance: few
d_gene: TRBD1
CDR3nt: TGTGCCAGCAGCAGGACAGGGACCACTGAAGCTTTCTTT
CDR3aa: CASSRTGTTEAFF

j_gene: TRBJ2-1
v_gene: TRBV18
abundance: NA
d_gene: NA
CDR3nt: TGTGCCAGCTCCACAGGATTTGAGCAGTTCTTC
CDR3aa: CASSTGFEQFF

j_gene: TRBJ2-7
v_gene: TRBV6-5
abundance: many
d_gene: TRBD1
CDR3nt: TGTGCCAGCAGGTACCCAGGGGGCGACGAGCAGTACTTC
CDR3aa: CASRYPGGDEQYF

j_gene: TRBJ2-7
v_gene: TRBV12-3/TRBV12-4
abundance: NA
d_gene: TRBD1
CDR3nt: TGTGCCAGCAGTTTAAGTGACAGGGCCTACGAGCAGTACTTC
CDR3aa: CASSLSDRAYEQYF

j_gene: TRBJ1-1
v_gene: TRBV20-1
abundance: NA
d_gene: NA
CDR3nt: TGCAGTGCTAGAGGGGGGAACATGAACACTGAAGCTTTCTTT
CDR3aa: CSARGGNMNTEAFF